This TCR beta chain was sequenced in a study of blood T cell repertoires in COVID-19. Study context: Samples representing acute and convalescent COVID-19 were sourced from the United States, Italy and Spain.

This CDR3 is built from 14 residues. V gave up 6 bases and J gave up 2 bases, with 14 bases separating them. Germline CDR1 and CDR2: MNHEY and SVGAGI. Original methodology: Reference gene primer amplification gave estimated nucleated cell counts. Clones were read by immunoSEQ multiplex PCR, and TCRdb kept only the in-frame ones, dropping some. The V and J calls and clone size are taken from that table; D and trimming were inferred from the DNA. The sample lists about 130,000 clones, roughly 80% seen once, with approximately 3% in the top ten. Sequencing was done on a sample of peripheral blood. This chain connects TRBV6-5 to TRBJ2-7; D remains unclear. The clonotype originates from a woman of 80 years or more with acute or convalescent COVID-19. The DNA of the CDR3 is TGTGCCAGCAGAAATACGGGTCCGACCTACGAGCAGTACTTC. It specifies CASRNTGPTYEQYF.